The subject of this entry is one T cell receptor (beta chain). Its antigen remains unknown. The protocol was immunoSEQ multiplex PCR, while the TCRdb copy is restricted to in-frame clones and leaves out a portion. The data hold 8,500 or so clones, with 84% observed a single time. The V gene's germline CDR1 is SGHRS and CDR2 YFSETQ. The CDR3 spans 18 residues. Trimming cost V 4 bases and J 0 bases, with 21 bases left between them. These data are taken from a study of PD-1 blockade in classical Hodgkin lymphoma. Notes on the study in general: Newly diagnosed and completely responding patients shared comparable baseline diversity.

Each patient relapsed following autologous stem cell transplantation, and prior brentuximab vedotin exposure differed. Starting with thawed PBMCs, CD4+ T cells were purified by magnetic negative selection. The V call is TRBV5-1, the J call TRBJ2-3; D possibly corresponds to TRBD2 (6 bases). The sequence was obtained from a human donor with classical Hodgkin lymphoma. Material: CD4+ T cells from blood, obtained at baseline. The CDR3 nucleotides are TGCGCCAGCAGCAGGCGGGGAGATAGCGGACATAGCACAGATACGCAGTATTTT. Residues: CASSRRGDSGHSTDTQYF. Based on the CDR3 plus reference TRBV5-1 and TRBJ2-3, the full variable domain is KAGVTQTPRYLIKTRGQQVTLSCSPISGHRSVSWYQQTPGQGLQFLFEYFSETQRNKGNFPGRFSGRQFSNSRSEMNVSTLELGDSALYLCASSRRGDSGHSTDTQYFGPGTRLTVL.